A single sample is the source of the 24 T cell receptor beta chains below, sequenced in a study of blood T cell repertoires in COVID-19. TCRdb's copy holds only in-frame clones and misses some; the assay was immunoSEQ multiplex PCR. Here the sample spans about 94,000 clones, more than 70% being singletons. What was sequenced was peripheral blood. The receptors derive from a human donor with acute or convalescent COVID-19. The donor label of this sample is uncertain.

This rearrangement joins TRBV28 to TRBJ1-4, with D unresolved. V was clipped by 10 bases and J by 0 bases, with 3 bases between them. This CDR3 comprises 11 residues. CDR1 is MDHEN and CDR2 is SYDVKM in the germline V gene. CDR3 in DNA: TGTGCCACCGCAACTAATGAAAAACTGTTTTTT. Its translation: CATATNEKLFF.

The V gene is TRBV5-1, the J gene TRBJ2-1, with D maybe TRBD2 (6 bases). Germline V gene data show CDR1 as SGHRS and CDR2 as YFSETQ. Trimming removed 4 bases at V and 0 bases at J, with 14 bases between. The CDR3 length is 16 residues. The CDR3 is CASSPSGGSSYNEQFF. CDR3 nucleotide sequence: TGCGCCAGCAGCCCCTCCGGGGGTAGCTCCTACAATGAGCAGTTCTTC. The full variable domain, in which reference TRBV5-1 and TRBJ2-1 provide the parts outside the CDR3, is KAGVTQTPRYLIKTRGQQVTLSCSPISGHRSVSWYQQTPGQGLQFLFEYFSETQRNKGNFPGRFSGRQFSNSRSEMNVSTLELGDSALYLCASSPSGGSSYNEQFFGPGTRLTVL.

J is TRBJ1-3 and V is TRBV18; D perhaps matches TRBD1 (6 bases). V was shortened by 6 bases and J by 4 bases, with 13 bases between the two germline ends. Germline V gene lookup returns CDR1 KGHSH and CDR2 LQKENI. This CDR3 spans 14 amino acids. The CDR3 DNA is TGTGCCAGCTCCCAACAGGGTTCCGGAAACACCATATATTTT. Amino acid sequence: CASSQQGSGNTIYF. Full variable domain (rest looked up from reference TRBV18 and TRBJ1-3): NAGVMQNPRHLVRRRGQEARLRCSPMKGHSHVYWYRQLPEEGLKFMVYLQKENIIDESGMPKERFSAEFPKEGPSILRIQQVVRGDSAAYFCASSQQGSGNTIYFGEGSWLTVV.

The chain joins TRBV5-1 to TRBJ2-1; 7 bases are shared with TRBD1. Germline-derived CDR1 and CDR2 are SGHRS and YFSETQ. There are 17 residues in the CDR3. The V and J ends lost 3 bases and 0 bases, in that order; junction bases with no gene match: 9. Here the CDR3 DNA reads TGCGCCAGCAGCTCCCGGGACAGTGGGGCCTCCTACAATGAGCAGTTCTTC. Residues: CASSSRDSGASYNEQFF.

The CDR3 region is CASSLELNQETQYF. The CDR3, as DNA: TGTGCCAGCAGCTTGGAACTGAACCAAGAGACCCAGTACTTC. The chain uses TRBV5-5 and TRBJ2-5; D is ambiguous. V gave up 0 bases and J gave up 0 bases, with 6 bases separating them. This CDR3 has 14 residues. In germline, CDR1 is SGHKS, CDR2 YYEKEE (reference sequence).

The J gene is TRBJ2-5, the V gene TRBV5-6, with 9 bases matching TRBD2. V was pared by 0 bases and J by 1 base, with 10 bases of the junction left unmatched. Germline V gene lookup returns CDR1 SGHDT and CDR2 YYEEEE. The CDR3 covers 18 residues. The CDR3 protein is CASSLAGAERGVQETQYF. In DNA, the CDR3 is TGTGCCAGCAGCTTGGCCGGGGCCGAGCGGGGGGTCCAAGAGACCCAGTACTTC.

This chain links TRBV18 with TRBJ1-2; 9 nucleotides align to TRBD1. Trimming removed 3 bases from V and 4 bases from J; junction bases left unmatched: 6. CDR3 length equals 15 residues. In germline, CDR1 is KGHSH, CDR2 LQKENI. In DNA, the CDR3 is TGTGCCAGCTCACCTTTGGACAGGGGCGTCTATGGCTACACCTTC. It is translated as CASSPLDRGVYGYTF.

The V gene is TRBV7-8, the J gene TRBJ1-1, with TRBD1 identical over 7 bases. CDR1 is SGHVS, CDR2 FQNEAQ, per germline. V dropped 5 bases and J dropped 7; count of bases not matched to a gene: 10. The CDR3 contains 14 residues. CDR3 amino acids: CASSHAGGISEAFF. In DNA form, the CDR3 reads TGTGCCAGCAGCCATGCAGGGGGTATTAGTGAAGCTTTCTTT.

This chain joins TRBV7-2 and TRBJ1-2; D gene uncertain. V was trimmed by 4 bases and J by 8 bases, leaving 20 bases between them. From germline, CDR1 is SGHTA and CDR2 FQGNSA. The CDR3 is made up of 15 amino acids. The CDR3 reads CASSSTSRSEWGYTF. The DNA of the CDR3 is TGTGCCAGCAGCTCCACCTCGAGATCCGAATGGGGCTACACCTTC.

The sample holds a few counts of this clone. V gene TRBV11-2 combines with J gene TRBJ2-7; D remains ambiguous. Germline assignment: CDR1 SGHAT and CDR2 FQNNGV. The CDR3 length is 13 residues. Trimming cost V 1 base and J 6 bases, with 10 bases left between them. The CDR3 loop is CASSLGRLSEQYF. CDR3 sequence (DNA): TGTGCCAGCAGCTTAGGCCGCCTAAGCGAGCAGTACTTC. The full variable domain, with the rest looked up from reference TRBV11-2 and TRBJ2-7, is EAGVAQSPRYKIIEKRQSVAFWCNPISGHATLYWYQQILGQGPKLLIQFQNNGVVDDSQLPKDRFSAERLKGVDSTLKIQPAKLEDSAVYLCASSLGRLSEQYFGPGTRLTVT.

The chain couples TRBV6-2 or TRBV6-3 to TRBJ2-7; 7 nucleotides match TRBD1. The CDR3 has 12 amino acids. V dropped 5 bases and J dropped 7; count of bases not matched to a gene: 5. Germline values: CDR1 MNHEY, CDR2 SVGEGT. This CDR3 reads CASSDRVGEQYF. The CDR3 DNA sequence: TGTGCCAGCAGTGACAGGGTGGGAGAGCAGTACTTC.

The V gene is TRBV5-4, the J gene TRBJ2-2, with D perhaps TRBD2 (6 bases). Germline V CDR1 and CDR2: SGHNT, YYREEE (reference sequence). Trimming removed 2 bases from V and 4 bases from J, with 12 bases in between. There are 15 residues in the CDR3. The CDR3 DNA reads TGTGCCAGCAGCTTCATGACTAGTATCACCGGGGAGCTGTTTTTT. Its translation: CASSFMTSITGELFF.

J is TRBJ1-6 and V is TRBV5-1, with 9 nucleotides matching TRBD1. Germline-derived CDR1 and CDR2 are SGHRS and YFSETQ. This CDR3 contains 15 residues. Trimming cost V 0 bases and J 13 bases; bases outside gene matches: 8. The CDR3 coding sequence is TGCGCCAGCAGCTTGGAGGGACAGGGATTGATGCCCCTCCACTTT. Amino acid sequence: CASSLEGQGLMPLHF.

The chain couples TRBV11-2 to TRBJ1-4; possibly TRBD1 for D (5 bases). The CDR3 sequence is 16 residues long. From germline, CDR1 is SGHAT and CDR2 FQNNGV. Trimming removed 7 bases from V and 3 bases from J, with 18 bases in between. CDR3 sequence: CASTSAGIGANEKLFF. The CDR3, as DNA: TGTGCCAGCACCTCTGCGGGAATAGGGGCTAATGAAAAACTGTTTTTT.

The rearrangement uses TRBV6-2 or TRBV6-3 and TRBJ2-2, with 7 bases matching TRBD1. In germline, CDR1 is MNHEY, CDR2 SVGEGT. This CDR3 comprises 15 residues. V lost 5 bases and J lost 3; bases outside the gene matches: 6. DNA of the CDR3: TGTGCCAGCAGTATACAGGGGTCGGACACCGGGGAGCTGTTTTTT. This encodes CASSIQGSDTGELFF.

The chain joins TRBV7-3 to TRBJ1-1, with TRBD1 as a possible D gene (5 bases). Germline CDR1 is SGHTA and CDR2 is FQGTGA. Trimming removed 4 bases at V and 6 bases at J, with 27 bases between. The CDR3 sequence is 18 residues long. This chain's CDR3 is CASSSLGRGGRGGAEAFF. The CDR3 DNA follows: TGTGCCAGCAGCTCATTGGGCCGCGGGGGACGGGGCGGCGCTGAAGCTTTCTTT.

This chain uses TRBV19 with TRBJ1-5, with D unresolved. The V end lost 3 bases, the J end lost 4 bases, and 10 bases lay between the germline ends. The CDR3 is 14 residues long. From germline, CDR1 is LNHDA and CDR2 SQIVND (reference sequence). CDR3: CASSMAQTNQPQHF. CDR3 sequence (DNA): TGTGCCAGTAGTATGGCGCAGACTAATCAGCCCCAGCATTTT.

The chain links TRBV5-1 to TRBJ1-1; D may be TRBD1 (6 bases). The CDR3 covers 15 residues. V was pared by 0 bases and J by 6 bases, with 15 bases between. CDR1 is SGHRS and CDR2 is YFSETQ in the germline V gene. CDR3 region: CASSLEGGRIAEAFF. For the CDR3, the DNA is TGCGCCAGCAGCTTGGAGGGGGGGCGCATCGCTGAAGCTTTCTTT.

This rearrangement joins TRBV29-1 to TRBJ1-1; no firm D call. The length of the CDR3 is 11 residues. The V end lost 4 bases, the J end lost 2 bases, and 5 bases lay between the germline ends. Germline V lookup: CDR1 SQVTM, CDR2 ANQGSEA. The CDR3 bases are TGCAGCGTTGTTCTCAACACTGAAGCTTTCTTT. Translating it yields CSVVLNTEAFF.

The chain couples TRBV7-9 to TRBJ2-3; D is perhaps TRBD2 (5 bases). Trimming took off 5 bases at V and 6 bases at J, with 12 bases between the two ends. The germline V gene has CDR1 SEHNR and CDR2 FQNEAQ (reference sequence). The CDR3 covers 13 residues. CDR3 in amino acids: CASSNLREDTQYF. CDR3 in DNA: TGTGCCAGCAGCAACCTTAGGGAGGATACGCAGTATTTT.

The chain carries TRBV6-1 and TRBJ2-7, with a possible D match to TRBD1 (6 bases). V lost 0 bases, J lost 2 bases, and 11 bases lay in between. This CDR3 has 15 residues. Germline CDR1 and CDR2: MNHNS and SASEGT. Written as DNA, the CDR3 is TGTGCCAGCAGTGAAGCGCTTCAGGGGCCCTACGAGCAGTACTTC. Protein sequence: CASSEALQGPYEQYF.

The chain has TRBV5-1 and TRBJ1-5, with TRBD1 as a possible D gene (6 bases). Germline CDR1 and CDR2: SGHRS and YFSETQ. The CDR3 is 16 amino acids. V lost 0 bases and J lost 3, with 13 bases in between. CDR3 amino acids: CASSLGAGGPNQPQHF. CDR3 DNA: TGCGCCAGCAGCTTGGGGGCGGGGGGGCCCAATCAGCCCCAGCATTTT.

The genes are TRBV5-1 and TRBJ2-1, with 11 bases lining up with TRBD2. J gave up 5 bases and V 4 bases, and 8 bases lay outside the gene matches. Germline V CDR1 and CDR2: SGHRS, YFSETQ. This CDR3 is 16 amino acids long. The CDR3 DNA follows: TGCGCCAGCAGCGAGCTAGCGGGGGGTTCCAACAATGAGCAGTTCTTC. As protein: CASSELAGGSNNEQFF.

The rearrangement uses TRBV7-9 and TRBJ2-1; D remains ambiguous. This CDR3 spans 12 amino acids. The V end was cut by 2 bases, the J end by 9 bases, with 8 bases between. The germline V gene encodes CDR1 SEHNR and CDR2 FQNEAQ (reference sequence). The CDR3 loop reads CASSLWLVEQFF. CDR3 sequence (DNA): TGTGCCAGCAGCTTATGGTTAGTTGAGCAGTTCTTC.